This T cell receptor (beta chain) was obtained from a study of radiation and T cells in renal cell carcinoma. CDR3 size: 14 residues. The germline V and J ends were trimmed by 1 base and 5 bases, with 13 bases remaining between them. Looked up from germline, CDR1 is GTSNPN and CDR2 is SVGIG (reference sequence). Noted time point: blood 4 weeks post-SBRT, at nephrectomy. Specified treatment: 15 Gy SBRT to primary tumor, nephrectomy 4 weeks later. The patient's renal cell carcinoma had clear cell pathology. The assay was immunoSEQ multiplex PCR, and TCRdb's table has in-frame clones only and misses some. Of fewer than 200,000 clones in the sample, about 88% were seen once.

This clonotype was sampled from a woman in her forties or fifties with renal cell carcinoma. This chain links TRBV30 with TRBJ2-3, with D possibly TRBD1 on 5 matching bases. Specimen: blood, collected from a patient whose treatment included radiotherapy and nephrectomy. The CDR3 spells CAWSGSMGRDTQYF. In DNA, the CDR3 is TGTGCCTGGAGTGGAAGTATGGGGCGAGATACGCAGTATTTT.